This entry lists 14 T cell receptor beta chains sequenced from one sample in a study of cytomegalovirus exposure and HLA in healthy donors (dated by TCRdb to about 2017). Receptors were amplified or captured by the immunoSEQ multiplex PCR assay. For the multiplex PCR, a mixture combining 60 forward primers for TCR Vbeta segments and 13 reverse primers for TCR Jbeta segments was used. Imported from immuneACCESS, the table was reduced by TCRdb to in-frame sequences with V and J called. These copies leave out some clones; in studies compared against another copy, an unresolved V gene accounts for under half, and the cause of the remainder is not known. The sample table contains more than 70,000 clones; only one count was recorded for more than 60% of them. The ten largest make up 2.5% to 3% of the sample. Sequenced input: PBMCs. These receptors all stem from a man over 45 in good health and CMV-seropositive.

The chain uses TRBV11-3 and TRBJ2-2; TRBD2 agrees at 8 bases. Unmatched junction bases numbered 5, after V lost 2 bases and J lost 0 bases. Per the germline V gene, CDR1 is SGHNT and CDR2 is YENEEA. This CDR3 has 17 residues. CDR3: CASSLFLAGTNTGELFF. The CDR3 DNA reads TGTGCCAGCAGCTTATTCTTAGCGGGAACGAACACCGGGGAGCTGTTTTTT.

The CDR3 DNA reads TGCGCCAGCAGCTCGGGACAGGGCAATGGCTACACCTTC. Translating gives CASSSGQGNGYTF. V gene TRBV5-1 combines with J gene TRBJ1-2; 9 positions match TRBD1. Losses at the gene ends were 3 bases for V and 6 bases for J; bases not matched to a gene: 3. The length of the CDR3 is 13 residues. Germline-derived CDR1 and CDR2 are SGHRS and YFSETQ.

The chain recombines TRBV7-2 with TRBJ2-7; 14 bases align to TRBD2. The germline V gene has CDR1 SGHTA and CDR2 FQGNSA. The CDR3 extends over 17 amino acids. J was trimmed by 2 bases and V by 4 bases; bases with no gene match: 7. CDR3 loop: CASSSSGLAGDPYEQYF. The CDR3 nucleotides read TGTGCCAGCAGCTCGTCGGGACTAGCGGGAGATCCCTACGAGCAGTACTTC.

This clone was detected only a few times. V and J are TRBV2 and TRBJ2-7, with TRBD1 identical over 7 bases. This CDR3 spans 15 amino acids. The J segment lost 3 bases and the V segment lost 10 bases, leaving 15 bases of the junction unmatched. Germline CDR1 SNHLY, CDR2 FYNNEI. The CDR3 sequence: CATPPQTGNFYEQYF. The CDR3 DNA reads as TGTGCCACCCCCCCCCAGACAGGGAACTTCTACGAGCAGTACTTC.

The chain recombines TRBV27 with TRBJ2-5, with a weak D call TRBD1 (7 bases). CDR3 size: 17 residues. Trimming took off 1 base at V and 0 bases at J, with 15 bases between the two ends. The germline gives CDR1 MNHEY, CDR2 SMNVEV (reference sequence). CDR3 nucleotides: TGTGCCAGCAGTTTATTGTCCTCAGGGGGGTACCAAGAGACCCAGTACTTC. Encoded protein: CASSLLSSGGYQETQYF.

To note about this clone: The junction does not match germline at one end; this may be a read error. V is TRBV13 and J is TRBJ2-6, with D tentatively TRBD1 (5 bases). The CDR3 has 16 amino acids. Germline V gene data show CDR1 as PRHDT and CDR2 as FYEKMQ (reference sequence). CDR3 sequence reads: CASSLTSRSGANGLTF. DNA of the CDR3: TGTGCCAGCAGCCTAACATCGCGGTCTGGGGCCAACGGCCTGACTTTC.

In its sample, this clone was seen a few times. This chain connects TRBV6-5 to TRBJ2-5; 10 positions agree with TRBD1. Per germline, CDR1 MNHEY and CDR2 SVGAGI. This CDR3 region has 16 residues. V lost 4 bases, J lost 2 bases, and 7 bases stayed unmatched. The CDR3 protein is CASSSLGTGEQETQYF. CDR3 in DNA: TGTGCCAGCAGTTCCCTCGGGACAGGGGAACAAGAGACCCAGTACTTC.

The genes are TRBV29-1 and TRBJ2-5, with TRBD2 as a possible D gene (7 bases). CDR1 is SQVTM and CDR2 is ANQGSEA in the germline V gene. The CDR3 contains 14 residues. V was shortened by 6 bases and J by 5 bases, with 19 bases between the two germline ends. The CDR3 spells CSVGGGGQGETQYF. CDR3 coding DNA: TGCAGCGTGGGGGGAGGGGGGCAAGGGGAGACCCAGTACTTC.

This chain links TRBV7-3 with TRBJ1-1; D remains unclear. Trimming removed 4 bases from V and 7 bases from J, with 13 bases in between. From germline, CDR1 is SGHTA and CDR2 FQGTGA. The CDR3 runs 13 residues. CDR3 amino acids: CASSSPARIEAFF. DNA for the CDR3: TGTGCCAGCAGCTCCCCCGCGCGAATTGAAGCTTTCTTT.

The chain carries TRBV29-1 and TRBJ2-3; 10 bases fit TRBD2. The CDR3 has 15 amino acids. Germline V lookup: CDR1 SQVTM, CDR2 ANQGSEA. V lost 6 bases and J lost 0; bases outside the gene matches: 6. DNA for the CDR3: TGCAGCGTGGCCAAACTAGCGGGGAGCACAGATACGCAGTATTTT. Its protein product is CSVAKLAGSTDTQYF.

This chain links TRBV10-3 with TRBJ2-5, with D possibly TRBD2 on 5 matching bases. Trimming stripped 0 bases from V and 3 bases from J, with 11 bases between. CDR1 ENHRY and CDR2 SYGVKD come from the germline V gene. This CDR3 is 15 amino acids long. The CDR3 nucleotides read TGTGCCATCAGTGAGTCGTTGAGGGCGGAAGAGACCCAGTACTTC. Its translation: CAISESLRAEETQYF.

The CDR3 DNA follows: TGTGCCAGTATCCCAGGGGGGACTAGGAGCACAGATACGCAGTATTTT. This codes for CASIPGGTRSTDTQYF. The chain is built from TRBV19 and TRBJ2-3, with a weak D call TRBD2 (8 bases). CDR1 and CDR2 from the germline V gene are LNHDA and SQIVND (reference sequence). The CDR3 is made up of 16 amino acids. Trimming took off 7 bases at V and 0 bases at J, with 17 bases between the two ends.

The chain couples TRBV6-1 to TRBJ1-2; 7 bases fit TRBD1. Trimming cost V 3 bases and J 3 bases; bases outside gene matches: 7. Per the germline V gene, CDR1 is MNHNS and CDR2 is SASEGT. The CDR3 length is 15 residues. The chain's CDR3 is CASSESRGRDYGYTF. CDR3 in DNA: TGTGCCAGCAGTGAGAGTAGGGGGCGAGACTATGGCTACACCTTC.

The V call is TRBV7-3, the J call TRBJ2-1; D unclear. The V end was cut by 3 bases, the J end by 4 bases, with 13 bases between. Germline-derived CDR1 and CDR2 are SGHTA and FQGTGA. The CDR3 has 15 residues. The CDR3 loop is CASSFRHSQYNEQFF. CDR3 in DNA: TGTGCCAGCAGCTTCAGGCATTCCCAATACAATGAGCAGTTCTTC.